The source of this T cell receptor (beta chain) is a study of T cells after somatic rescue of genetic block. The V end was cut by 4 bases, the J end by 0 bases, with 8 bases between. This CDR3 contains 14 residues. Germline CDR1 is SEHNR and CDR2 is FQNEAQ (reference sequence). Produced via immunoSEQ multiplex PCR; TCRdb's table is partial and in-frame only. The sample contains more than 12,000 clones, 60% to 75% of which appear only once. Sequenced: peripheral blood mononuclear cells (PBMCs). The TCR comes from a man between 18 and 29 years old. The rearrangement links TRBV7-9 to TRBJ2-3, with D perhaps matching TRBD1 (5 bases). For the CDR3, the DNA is TGTGCCAGCAGCTCGACAGAAAGCACAGATACGCAGTATTTT. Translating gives CASSSTESTDTQYF.